This T cell receptor beta chain originates from a study of T-cell reconstitution after alpha-beta-depleted transplantation in children. V lost 5 bases, J lost 3 bases, and 5 bases lay in between. This CDR3 is 12 amino acids long. Per germline, CDR1 SGHTA and CDR2 FQGNSA. This clonotype was detected many times. The library targeted TCRbeta and was prepared with unique molecular identifiers. MiXCR was run by TCRdb on the PCR reads, yielding one entry per CDR3 protein. Found here are some 530,000 distinct CDR3 sequences, approximately 12% of them singletons; the top ten hold around 5.6%. This sequence originates from a human donor who donated a stem cell graft to a child with combined immunodeficiency. Material: PBMCs from the stem cell graft donor, obtained from the stem cell graft. V gene TRBV7-2 combines with J gene TRBJ2-1; D unclear. The CDR3 DNA reads as TGTGCCAGCAGCGCAGGCTACAATGAGCAGTTCTTC. Amino acids: CASSAGYNEQFF.